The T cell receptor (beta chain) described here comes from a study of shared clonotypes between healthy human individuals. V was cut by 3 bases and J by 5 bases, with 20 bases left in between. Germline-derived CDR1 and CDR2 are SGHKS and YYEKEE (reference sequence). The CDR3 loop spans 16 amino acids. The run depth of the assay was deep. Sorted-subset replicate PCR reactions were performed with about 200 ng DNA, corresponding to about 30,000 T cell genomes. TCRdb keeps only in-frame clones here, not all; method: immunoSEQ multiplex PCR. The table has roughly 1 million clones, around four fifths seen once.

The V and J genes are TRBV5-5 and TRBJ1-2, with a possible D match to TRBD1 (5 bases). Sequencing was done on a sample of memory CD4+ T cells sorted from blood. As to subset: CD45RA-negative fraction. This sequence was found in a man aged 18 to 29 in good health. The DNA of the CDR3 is TGTGCCAGCAGCTCCGTTGGGGCCGAGATCGGGTATGGCTACACCTTC. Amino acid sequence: CASSSVGAEIGYGYTF.